Listed below are T cell receptor beta chains from one sample, sequenced in a study of shared clonotypes between healthy human individuals. Clones were sequenced by immunoSEQ multiplex PCR, and TCRdb holds only the in-frame ones, with some missing. The sample records 2 million to 2.5 million clones, 93% being singletons. The sample taken for sequencing was naive CD4+ T cells from PBMCs. The receptors stem from a man younger than 35 in good health. Some clones in this sample may be carry-over from other donors' samples. Each CDR3 is given with its conserved first and last residue. The order of the fields is CDR3 protein, CDR3 DNA, clone size, V gene, J gene, D gene. D genes are given only for firm matches. Clone size is shown for a subset of rows, as once, few, many or a class of expanded clone.

cdr3_aa: CATSGTGLLYEQYF
cdr3_nt: TGTGCCACCAGCGGAACGGGACTCCTCTACGAGCAGTACTTC
clone_size: once
v_call: TRBV15
j_call: TRBJ2-7
d_call: -

cdr3_aa: CASRRDRGYEQYF
cdr3_nt: TGTGCCAGCAGGAGGGACAGGGGATACGAGCAGTACTTC
clone_size: -
v_call: TRBV6-1
j_call: TRBJ2-7
d_call: TRBD1

cdr3_aa: CASSPDRVSDTQYF
cdr3_nt: TGCGCCAGCAGCCCTGACAGGGTGTCAGATACGCAGTATTTT
clone_size: once
v_call: TRBV5-1
j_call: TRBJ2-3
d_call: TRBD1

cdr3_aa: CASSPSGEKLFF
cdr3_nt: TGTGCCAGCTCACCGTCCGGTGAAAAACTGTTTTTT
clone_size: few
v_call: TRBV18
j_call: TRBJ1-4
d_call: -

cdr3_aa: CASSVVGLGDEQFF
cdr3_nt: TGTGCCAGCAGCGTAGTCGGGCTGGGAGATGAGCAGTTCTTC
clone_size: -
v_call: TRBV9
j_call: TRBJ2-1
d_call: -

cdr3_aa: CASSPALGDEQYF
cdr3_nt: TGTGCCAGCTCACCGGCCCTCGGCGACGAGCAGTACTTC
clone_size: -
v_call: TRBV18
j_call: TRBJ2-7
d_call: -

cdr3_aa: CASSPRQGINTGELFF
cdr3_nt: TGTGCCAGCTCACCCCGACAGGGGATAAACACCGGGGAGCTGTTTTTT
clone_size: -
v_call: TRBV18
j_call: TRBJ2-2
d_call: TRBD1

cdr3_aa: CASSLGLAGADTQYF
cdr3_nt: TGTGCCAGCAGCCTGGGACTAGCGGGAGCAGATACGCAGTATTTT
clone_size: -
v_call: TRBV7-9
j_call: TRBJ2-3
d_call: TRBD2

cdr3_aa: CASSLSPSGTPSTDTQYF
cdr3_nt: TGTGCCAGCAGCTTATCCCCTAGCGGGACTCCTAGCACAGATACGCAGTATTTT
clone_size: -
v_call: TRBV7-3
j_call: TRBJ2-3
d_call: TRBD2

cdr3_aa: CASKTGSPYNEQFF
cdr3_nt: TGCGCCAGCAAAACGGGATCCCCCTACAATGAGCAGTTCTTC
clone_size: -
v_call: TRBV5-1
j_call: TRBJ2-1
d_call: -

cdr3_aa: CATSRFSRGQGANVLTF
cdr3_nt: TGTGCCACCAGCAGATTTTCTCGGGGGCAGGGGGCCAACGTCCTGACTTTC
clone_size: -
v_call: TRBV15
j_call: TRBJ2-6
d_call: -

cdr3_aa: CASSLRAGGTLTGELFF
cdr3_nt: TGTGCCAGTAGCCTAAGAGCGGGAGGGACCCTCACCGGGGAGCTGTTTTTT
clone_size: -
v_call: TRBV19
j_call: TRBJ2-2
d_call: TRBD2

cdr3_aa: CASSHHSPGVAGFLGGEQFF
cdr3_nt: TGTGCCAGCTCACACCATTCCCCGGGGGTCGCGGGGTTCCTAGGGGGTGAGCAGTTCTTC
clone_size: -
v_call: TRBV18
j_call: TRBJ2-1
d_call: -

cdr3_aa: CSVHREMNTEAFF
cdr3_nt: TGCAGCGTACACAGGGAAATGAACACTGAAGCTTTCTTT
clone_size: -
v_call: TRBV29-1
j_call: TRBJ1-1
d_call: -

cdr3_aa: CASSSGGNEQFF
cdr3_nt: TGTGCCAGCAGCTCCGGTGGCAATGAGCAGTTCTTC
clone_size: -
v_call: TRBV7-6
j_call: TRBJ2-1
d_call: -

cdr3_aa: CASSAFRGLEVFDEQFF
cdr3_nt: TGTGCCAGCAGCGCCTTTAGGGGACTAGAAGTGTTCGATGAGCAGTTCTTC
clone_size: -
v_call: TRBV9
j_call: TRBJ2-1
d_call: TRBD2

cdr3_aa: CSVDTDTEAFF
cdr3_nt: TGCAGCGTTGACACGGACACTGAAGCTTTCTTT
clone_size: -
v_call: TRBV29-1
j_call: TRBJ1-1
d_call: -

cdr3_aa: CSARTGLLTDTQYF
cdr3_nt: TGCAGCGCGAGGACAGGGCTACTCACAGATACGCAGTATTTT
clone_size: -
v_call: TRBV29-1
j_call: TRBJ2-3
d_call: TRBD1

cdr3_aa: CASSQGGTMNSNQPQHF
cdr3_nt: TGTGCCAGCAGCCAGGGAGGGACGATGAATAGCAATCAGCCCCAGCATTTT
clone_size: -
v_call: TRBV4-2
j_call: TRBJ1-5
d_call: -

cdr3_aa: CASNRESNQPQHF
cdr3_nt: TGTGCCAGCAACCGGGAGAGCAATCAGCCCCAGCATTTT
clone_size: -
v_call: TRBV2
j_call: TRBJ1-5
d_call: -

cdr3_aa: CASSLDRGIRKLFF
cdr3_nt: TGTGCCAGCAGCTTGGACAGGGGGATCAGAAAACTGTTTTTT
clone_size: -
v_call: TRBV7-2
j_call: TRBJ1-4
d_call: TRBD1

cdr3_aa: CASSLTGATLNTEAFF
cdr3_nt: TGTGCCAGCAGCTTGACAGGGGCGACACTTAACACTGAAGCTTTCTTT
clone_size: few
v_call: TRBV7-9
j_call: TRBJ1-1
d_call: TRBD1

cdr3_aa: CASSADRGAYEQYF
cdr3_nt: TGTGCCAGCAGTGCGGACAGGGGGGCCTACGAGCAGTACTTC
clone_size: once
v_call: TRBV6-1
j_call: TRBJ2-7
d_call: TRBD1

cdr3_aa: CASSVVDEKLFF
cdr3_nt: TGTGCCAGCAGTGTCGTGGATGAAAAACTGTTTTTT
clone_size: -
v_call: TRBV28
j_call: TRBJ1-4
d_call: -

cdr3_aa: CASTTQGFGEQETQYF
cdr3_nt: TGTGCCAGCACCACTCAGGGGTTTGGAGAACAAGAGACCCAGTACTTC
clone_size: -
v_call: TRBV27
j_call: TRBJ2-5
d_call: -

cdr3_aa: CASSLGPPREQYF
cdr3_nt: TGTGCCAGCAGCCTGGGTCCCCCTAGAGAGCAGTACTTC
clone_size: -
v_call: TRBV5-5
j_call: TRBJ2-7
d_call: -

cdr3_aa: CASSQGSGTAFF
cdr3_nt: TGCGCCAGCAGCCAAGGAAGTGGTACGGCTTTCTTT
clone_size: -
v_call: TRBV4-1
j_call: TRBJ1-1
d_call: -

cdr3_aa: CAWSVRSNYGYTF
cdr3_nt: TGTGCCTGGAGTGTCCGGTCTAACTATGGCTACACCTTC
clone_size: -
v_call: TRBV30
j_call: TRBJ1-2
d_call: -

cdr3_aa: CATSKTGQGNQPQHF
cdr3_nt: TGTGCCACCAGCAAAACGGGACAGGGGAATCAGCCCCAGCATTTT
clone_size: -
v_call: TRBV15
j_call: TRBJ1-5
d_call: TRBD1

cdr3_aa: CAKYRGNYGYTF
cdr3_nt: TGTGCCAAATACAGGGGTAACTATGGCTACACCTTC
clone_size: -
v_call: TRBV2
j_call: TRBJ1-2
d_call: TRBD1

cdr3_aa: CASSLRLAGEWTDTQYF
cdr3_nt: TGCGCCAGCAGCCTTCGACTAGCGGGAGAGTGGACAGATACGCAGTATTTT
clone_size: -
v_call: TRBV5-1
j_call: TRBJ2-3
d_call: TRBD2

cdr3_aa: CASSPTPRDYGYTF
cdr3_nt: TGTGCCAGCTCACCGACACCGAGGGACTATGGCTACACCTTC
clone_size: -
v_call: TRBV18
j_call: TRBJ1-2
d_call: -

cdr3_aa: CASTRQDNLGYTF
cdr3_nt: TGTGCCAGCACCCGACAGGATAATCTGGGCTACACCTTC
clone_size: -
v_call: TRBV7-9
j_call: TRBJ1-2
d_call: -

cdr3_aa: CASSPRGEIMNTEAFF
cdr3_nt: TGTGCCAGCAGCCCCAGGGGCGAGATTATGAACACTGAAGCTTTCTTT
clone_size: once
v_call: TRBV16
j_call: TRBJ1-1
d_call: -

cdr3_aa: CASSGADRDGNQPQHF
cdr3_nt: TGTGCCAGCAGTGGCGCCGACAGGGATGGCAATCAGCCCCAGCATTTT
clone_size: -
v_call: TRBV28
j_call: TRBJ1-5
d_call: TRBD1

cdr3_aa: CASSLGLAGATDTQYF
cdr3_nt: TGTGCCAGCAGCTTAGGACTAGCGGGAGCCACAGATACGCAGTATTTT
clone_size: -
v_call: TRBV7-2
j_call: TRBJ2-3
d_call: TRBD2

cdr3_aa: CASRTQVSNTEAFF
cdr3_nt: TGTGCCAGTAGGACACAGGTCTCGAACACTGAAGCTTTCTTT
clone_size: once
v_call: TRBV19
j_call: TRBJ1-1
d_call: -

cdr3_aa: CASSLWHANTGELFF
cdr3_nt: TGTGCCAGCAGCTTGTGGCACGCGAACACCGGGGAGCTGTTTTTT
clone_size: -
v_call: TRBV7-2
j_call: TRBJ2-2
d_call: -

cdr3_aa: CASSLVPTGGNRAYGYTF
cdr3_nt: TGCGCCAGCAGCTTGGTCCCGACAGGGGGGAACCGGGCCTATGGCTACACCTTC
clone_size: -
v_call: TRBV5-1
j_call: TRBJ1-2
d_call: TRBD1

cdr3_aa: CASSGVEGQETQYF
cdr3_nt: TGTGCCAGCAGCGGCGTTGAGGGCCAAGAGACCCAGTACTTC
clone_size: -
v_call: TRBV9
j_call: TRBJ2-5
d_call: -